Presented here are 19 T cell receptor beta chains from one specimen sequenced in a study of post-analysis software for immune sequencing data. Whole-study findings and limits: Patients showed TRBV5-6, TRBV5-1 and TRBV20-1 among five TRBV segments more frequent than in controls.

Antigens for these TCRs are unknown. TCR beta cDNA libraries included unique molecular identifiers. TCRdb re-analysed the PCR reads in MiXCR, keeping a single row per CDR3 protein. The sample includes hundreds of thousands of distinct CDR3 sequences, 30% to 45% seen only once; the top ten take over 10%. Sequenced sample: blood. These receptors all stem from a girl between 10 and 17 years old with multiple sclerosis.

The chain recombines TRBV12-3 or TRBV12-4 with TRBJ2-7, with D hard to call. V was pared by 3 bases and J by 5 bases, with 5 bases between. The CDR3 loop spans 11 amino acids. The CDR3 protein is CASSFKDEQYF. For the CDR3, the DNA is TGTGCCAGCAGTTTCAAGGACGAGCAGTACTTC.

The CDR3 is CASSWWGQRETQYF. The CDR3 DNA reads TGCGCCAGCAGCTGGTGGGGGCAGAGAGAGACCCAGTACTTC. J is TRBJ2-5 and V is TRBV5-1, with a weak D call TRBD1 (6 bases). CDR1 SGHRS and CDR2 YFSETQ come from the germline V gene. Deletions cut 3 bases from V and 4 bases from J, with 13 bases between. The CDR3 spans 14 residues.

This CDR3 is CSARDAGTGFNEQFF. The DNA of the CDR3 is TGCAGTGCTAGAGATGCCGGGACAGGTTTCAATGAGCAGTTCTTC. This chain uses TRBV20-1 with TRBJ2-1, with 8 bases fitting TRBD1. Germline CDR1 and CDR2: DFQATT and SNEGSKA (reference sequence). J gave up 6 bases and V 0 bases, and 7 bases lay outside the gene matches. The CDR3 consists of 15 residues.

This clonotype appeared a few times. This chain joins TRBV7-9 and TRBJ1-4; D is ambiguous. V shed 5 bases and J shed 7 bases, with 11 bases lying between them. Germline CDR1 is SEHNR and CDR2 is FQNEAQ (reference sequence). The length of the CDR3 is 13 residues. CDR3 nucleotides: TGTGCCAGCAGCGAGGACCCTGCTGAAAAACTGTTTTTT. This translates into CASSEDPAEKLFF.

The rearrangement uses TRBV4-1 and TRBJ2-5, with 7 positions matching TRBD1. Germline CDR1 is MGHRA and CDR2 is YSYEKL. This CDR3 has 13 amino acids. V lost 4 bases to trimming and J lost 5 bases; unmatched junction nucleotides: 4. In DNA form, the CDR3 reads TGCGCCAGCAGCCTCGAGGGGGCGGAGACCCAGTACTTC. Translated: CASSLEGAETQYF.

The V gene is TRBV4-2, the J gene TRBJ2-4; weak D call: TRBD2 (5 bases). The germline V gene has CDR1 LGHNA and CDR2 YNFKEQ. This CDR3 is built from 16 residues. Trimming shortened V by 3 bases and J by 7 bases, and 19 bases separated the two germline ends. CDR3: CASSQESGLQGNIQYF. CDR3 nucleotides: TGTGCCAGCAGCCAGGAAAGCGGCCTTCAAGGGAACATTCAGTACTTC.

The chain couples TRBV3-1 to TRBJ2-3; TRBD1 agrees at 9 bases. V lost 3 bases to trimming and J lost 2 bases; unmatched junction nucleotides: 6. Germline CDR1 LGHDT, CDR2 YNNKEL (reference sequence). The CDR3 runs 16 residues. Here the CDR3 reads CASSHAGTGNTDTQYF. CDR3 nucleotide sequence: TGTGCCAGCAGCCATGCCGGGACAGGGAACACAGATACGCAGTATTTT.

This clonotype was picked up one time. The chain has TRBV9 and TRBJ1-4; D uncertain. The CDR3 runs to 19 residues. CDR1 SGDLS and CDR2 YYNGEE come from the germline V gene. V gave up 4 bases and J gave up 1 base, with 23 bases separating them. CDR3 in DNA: TGTGCCAGCAGCCCCGCCCTGTATCGGGTGGGAGAAACTAATGAAAAACTGTTTTTT. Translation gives CASSPALYRVGETNEKLFF.

CDR3 protein: CSAPKTPGLAGGLSYNEQFF. CDR3 sequence (DNA): TGCAGTGCCCCCAAGACGCCGGGACTAGCGGGGGGTCTCTCCTACAATGAGCAGTTCTTC. The V and J genes are TRBV20-1 and TRBJ2-1; 15 bases match TRBD2. Germline CDR1 reads DFQATT; CDR2 reads SNEGSKA (reference sequence). The CDR3 totals 20 residues. V was clipped by 6 bases and J by 0 bases; unmatched bases: 15.

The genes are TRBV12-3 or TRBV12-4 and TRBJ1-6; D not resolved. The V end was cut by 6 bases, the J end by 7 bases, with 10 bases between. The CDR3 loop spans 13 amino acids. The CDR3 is CASSLMGNSPLHF. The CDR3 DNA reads TGTGCCAGCAGCCTAATGGGAAATTCACCCCTCCACTTT.

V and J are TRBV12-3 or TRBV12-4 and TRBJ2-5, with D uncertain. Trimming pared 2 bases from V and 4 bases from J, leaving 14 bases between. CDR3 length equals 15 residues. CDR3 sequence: CASSLYSMKVETQYF. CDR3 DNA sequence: TGTGCCAGCAGTTTATATTCCATGAAAGTAGAGACCCAGTACTTC.

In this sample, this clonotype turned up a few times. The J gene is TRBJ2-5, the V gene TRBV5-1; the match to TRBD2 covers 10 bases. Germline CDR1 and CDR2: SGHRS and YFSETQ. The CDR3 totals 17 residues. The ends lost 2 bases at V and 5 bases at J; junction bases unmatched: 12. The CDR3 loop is CASSFGIFSGGTETQYF. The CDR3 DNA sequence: TGCGCCAGCAGCTTCGGTATCTTTAGCGGGGGGACGGAGACCCAGTACTTC.

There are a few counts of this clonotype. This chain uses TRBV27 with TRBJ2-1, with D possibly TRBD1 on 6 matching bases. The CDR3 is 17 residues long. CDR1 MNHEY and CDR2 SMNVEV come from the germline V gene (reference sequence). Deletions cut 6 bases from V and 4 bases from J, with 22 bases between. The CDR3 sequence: CASSRIRQAGVYNEQFF. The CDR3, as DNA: TGTGCCAGCAGCCGAATCCGACAGGCTGGGGTTTACAATGAGCAGTTCTTC.

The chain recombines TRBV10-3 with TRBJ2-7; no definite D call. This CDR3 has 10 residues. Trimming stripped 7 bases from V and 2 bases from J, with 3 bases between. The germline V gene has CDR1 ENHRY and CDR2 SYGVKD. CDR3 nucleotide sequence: TGTGCCATCAACACCTACGAGCAGTACTTC. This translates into CAINTYEQYF.

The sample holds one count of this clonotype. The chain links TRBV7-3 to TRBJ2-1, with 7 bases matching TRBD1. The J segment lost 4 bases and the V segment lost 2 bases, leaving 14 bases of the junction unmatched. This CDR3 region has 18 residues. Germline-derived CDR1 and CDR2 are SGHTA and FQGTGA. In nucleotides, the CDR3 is TGTGCCAGCAGCTTAGGGGGTTCAGGGACAGTGAGTTACAATGAGCAGTTCTTC. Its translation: CASSLGGSGTVSYNEQFF.

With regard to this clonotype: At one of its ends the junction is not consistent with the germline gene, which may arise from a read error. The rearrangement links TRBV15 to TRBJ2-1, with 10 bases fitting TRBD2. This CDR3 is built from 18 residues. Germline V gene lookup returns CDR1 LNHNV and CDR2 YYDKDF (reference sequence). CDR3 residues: CATSSPHEASGRPNGQFF. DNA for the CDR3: TGTGCCACCAGCAGTCCACATGAGGCTAGCGGGAGACCCAATGGGCAGTTCTTC.

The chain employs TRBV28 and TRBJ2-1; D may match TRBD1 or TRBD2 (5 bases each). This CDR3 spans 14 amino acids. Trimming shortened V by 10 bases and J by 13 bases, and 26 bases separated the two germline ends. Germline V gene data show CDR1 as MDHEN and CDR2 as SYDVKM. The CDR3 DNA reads TGTGCCACCACCAATGGGACCGTACAAGAGACCCAGTTCTTC. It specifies CATTNGTVQETQFF.

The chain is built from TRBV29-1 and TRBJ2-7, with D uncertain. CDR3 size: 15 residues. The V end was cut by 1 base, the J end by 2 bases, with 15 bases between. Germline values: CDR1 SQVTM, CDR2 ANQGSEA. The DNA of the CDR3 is TGCAGCGTTGAAGGGACCAACCTCCGCACCTACGAGCAGTACTTC. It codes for CSVEGTNLRTYEQYF.

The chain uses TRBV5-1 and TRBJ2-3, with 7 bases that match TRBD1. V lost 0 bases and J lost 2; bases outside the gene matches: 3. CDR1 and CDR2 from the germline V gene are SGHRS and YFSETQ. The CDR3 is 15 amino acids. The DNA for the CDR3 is TGCGCCAGCAGCTTGGCCGGGACAGCCACAGATACGCAGTATTTT. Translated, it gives CASSLAGTATDTQYF. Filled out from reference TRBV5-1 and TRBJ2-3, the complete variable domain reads KAGVTQTPRYLIKTRGQQVTLSCSPISGHRSVSWYQQTPGQGLQFLFEYFSETQRNKGNFPGRFSGRQFSNSRSEMNVSTLELGDSALYLCASSLAGTATDTQYFGPGTRLTVL.